This TCR beta chain emerged from a study of regulatory T cells in long-lasting Graves disease. The V end lost 8 bases, the J end lost 8 bases, and 12 bases lay between the germline ends. Germline lookup yields CDR1 MDHEN and CDR2 SYDVKM. The CDR3 is made up of 12 amino acids. Construction of TCR beta libraries relied on iRepertoire HTBI primers and on Arm-PCR targeting CDR3 regions. TCRdb re-analysed the multiplex PCR reads in MiXCR, keeping a single row per CDR3 protein. The sample has 350,000 to 500,000 distinct CDR3 sequences, 21% seen once. Turning to this clonotype: Its antigen is currently unknown.

Time point denoted: persistent/refractory GD, antithyroid drugs over 5 years with positive TRAb. The TCR library was made from RNA that had been extracted from PBMCs in TRIzol. Overall study findings and caveats: Newly diagnosed patients had higher TCR diversity than persistent Graves' patients did.

Here the sequenced sample was peripheral blood mononuclear cells (PBMCs), taken when the disease was refractory, from a patient treated with antithyroid drugs. This clonotype was obtained from a female donor with Graves disease. The genes are TRBV28 and TRBJ1-4; D unclear. CDR3 region: CASGGPVEKLFF. Written as DNA, the CDR3 is TGTGCCAGCGGCGGGCCCGTCGAAAAACTGTTTTTT. Full variable domain (rest looked up from reference TRBV28 and TRBJ1-4): DVKVTQSSRYLVKRTGEKVFLECVQDMDHENMFWYRQDPGLGLRLIYFSYDVKMKEKGDIPEGYSVSREKKERFSLILESASTNQTSMYLCASGGPVEKLFFGSGTQLSVL.